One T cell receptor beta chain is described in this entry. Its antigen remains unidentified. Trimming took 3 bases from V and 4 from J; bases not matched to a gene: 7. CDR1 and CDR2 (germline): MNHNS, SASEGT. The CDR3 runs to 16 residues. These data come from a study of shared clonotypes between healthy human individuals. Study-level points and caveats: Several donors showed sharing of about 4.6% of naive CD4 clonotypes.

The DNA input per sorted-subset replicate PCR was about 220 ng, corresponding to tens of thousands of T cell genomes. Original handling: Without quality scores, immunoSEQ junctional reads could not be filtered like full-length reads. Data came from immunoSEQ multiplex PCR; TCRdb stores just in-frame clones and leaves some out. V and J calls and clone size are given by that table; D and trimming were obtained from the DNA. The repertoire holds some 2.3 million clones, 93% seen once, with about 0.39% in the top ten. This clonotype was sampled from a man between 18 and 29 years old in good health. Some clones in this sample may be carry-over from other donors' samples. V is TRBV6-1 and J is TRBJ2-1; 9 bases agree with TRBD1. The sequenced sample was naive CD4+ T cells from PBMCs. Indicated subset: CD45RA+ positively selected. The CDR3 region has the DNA TGTGCCAGCAGTGAGTGGGACAGGGCCTTTTACAATGAGCAGTTCTTC. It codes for CASSEWDRAFYNEQFF.